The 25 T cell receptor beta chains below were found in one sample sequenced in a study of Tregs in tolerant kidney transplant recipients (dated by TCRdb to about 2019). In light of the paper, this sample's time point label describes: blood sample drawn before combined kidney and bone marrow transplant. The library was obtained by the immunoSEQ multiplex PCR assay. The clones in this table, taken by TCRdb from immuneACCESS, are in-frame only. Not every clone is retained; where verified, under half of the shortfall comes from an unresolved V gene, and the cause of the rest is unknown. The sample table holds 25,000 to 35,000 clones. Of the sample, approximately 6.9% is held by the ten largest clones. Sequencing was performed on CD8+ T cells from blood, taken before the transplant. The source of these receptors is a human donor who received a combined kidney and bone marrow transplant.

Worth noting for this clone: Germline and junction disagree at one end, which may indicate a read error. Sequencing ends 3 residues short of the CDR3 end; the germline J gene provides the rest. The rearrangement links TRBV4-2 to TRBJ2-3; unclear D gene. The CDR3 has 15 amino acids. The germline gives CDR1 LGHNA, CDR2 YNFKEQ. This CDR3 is CASSQAPSVADTQYF. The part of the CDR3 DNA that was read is TGCGCCAGCAGCCAAGCGCCGAGCGTCGCAGATACG.

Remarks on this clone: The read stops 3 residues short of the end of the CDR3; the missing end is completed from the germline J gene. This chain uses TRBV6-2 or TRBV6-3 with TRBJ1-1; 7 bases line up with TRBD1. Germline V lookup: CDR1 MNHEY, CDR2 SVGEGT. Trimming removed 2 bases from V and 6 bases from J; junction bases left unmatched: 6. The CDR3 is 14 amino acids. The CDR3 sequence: CASSYDRQGPEAFF. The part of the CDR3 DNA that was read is TGTGCCAGCAGTTACGACCGACAGGGCCCTGAA.

The DNA read from the CDR3 is TGTGCCAGCAGCTACAGGGGAACTGAA. Its translation: CASSYRGTE. From start to end, the CDR3 is CASSYRGTEAFF. This rearrangement joins TRBV13 to TRBJ1-1; TRBD1 agrees at 7 bases. The observed sequence ends 3 residues before the CDR3 terminus, with the missing tail filled in from the germline J gene. This CDR3 spans 12 amino acids. Germline assignment: CDR1 PRHDT and CDR2 FYEKMQ (reference sequence). V lost 4 bases to trimming and J lost 5 bases; unmatched junction nucleotides: 1.

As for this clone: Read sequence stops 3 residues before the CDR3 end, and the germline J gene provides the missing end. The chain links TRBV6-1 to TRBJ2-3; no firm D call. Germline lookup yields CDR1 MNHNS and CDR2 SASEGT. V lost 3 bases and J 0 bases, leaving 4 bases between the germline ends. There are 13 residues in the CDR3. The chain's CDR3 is CASSDGSTDTQYF. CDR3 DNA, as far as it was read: TGTGCCAGCAGTGACGGGAGCACAGATACG.

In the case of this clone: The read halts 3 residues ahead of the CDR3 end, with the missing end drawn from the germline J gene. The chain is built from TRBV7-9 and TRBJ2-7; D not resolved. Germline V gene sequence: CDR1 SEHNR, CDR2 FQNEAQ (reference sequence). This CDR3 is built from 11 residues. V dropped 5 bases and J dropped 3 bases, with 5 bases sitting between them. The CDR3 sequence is CASSPNYEQYF. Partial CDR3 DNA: TGTGCCAGCAGCCCCAACTACGAG.

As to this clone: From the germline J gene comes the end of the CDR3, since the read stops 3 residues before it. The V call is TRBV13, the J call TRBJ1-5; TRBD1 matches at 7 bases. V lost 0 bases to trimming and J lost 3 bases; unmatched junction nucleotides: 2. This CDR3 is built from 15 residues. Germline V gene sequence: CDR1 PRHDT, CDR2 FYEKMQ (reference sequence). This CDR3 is CASSLGQGINQPQHF. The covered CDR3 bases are TGTGCCAGCAGCTTAGGACAGGGGATCAATCAGCCC.

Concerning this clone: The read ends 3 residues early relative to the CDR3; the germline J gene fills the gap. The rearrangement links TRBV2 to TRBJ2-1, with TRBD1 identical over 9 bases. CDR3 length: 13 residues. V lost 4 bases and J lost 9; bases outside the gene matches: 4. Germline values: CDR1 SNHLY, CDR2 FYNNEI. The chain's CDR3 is CASSGTGGFEQFF. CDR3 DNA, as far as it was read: TGTGCCAGCAGTGGAACAGGGGGCTTTGAG.

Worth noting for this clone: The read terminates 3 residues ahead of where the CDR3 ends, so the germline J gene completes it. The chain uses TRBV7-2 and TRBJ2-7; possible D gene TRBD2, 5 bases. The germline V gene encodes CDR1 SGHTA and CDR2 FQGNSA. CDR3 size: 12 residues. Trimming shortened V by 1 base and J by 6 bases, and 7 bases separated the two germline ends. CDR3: CASSLGSGEQYF. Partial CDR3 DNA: TGTGCCAGCAGCTTAGGGAGCGGCGAG.

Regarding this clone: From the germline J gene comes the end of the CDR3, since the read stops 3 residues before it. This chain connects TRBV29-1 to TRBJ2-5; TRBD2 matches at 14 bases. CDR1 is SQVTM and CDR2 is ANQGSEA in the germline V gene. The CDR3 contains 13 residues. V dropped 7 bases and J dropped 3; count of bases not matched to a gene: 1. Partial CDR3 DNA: TGCAGCGGGGGACTAGCGGGGGAAGAGACC. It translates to CSGGLAGEET. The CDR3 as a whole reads CSGGLAGEETQYF.

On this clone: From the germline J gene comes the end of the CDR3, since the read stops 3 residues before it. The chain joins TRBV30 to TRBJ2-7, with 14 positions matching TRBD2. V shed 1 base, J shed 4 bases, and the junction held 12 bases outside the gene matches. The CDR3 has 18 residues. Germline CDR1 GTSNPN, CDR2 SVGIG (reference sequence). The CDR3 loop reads CAWSGITGTSGSSYEQYF. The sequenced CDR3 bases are TGTGCCTGGAGTGGGATTACCGGGACTAGCGGGAGTTCGTACGAG.

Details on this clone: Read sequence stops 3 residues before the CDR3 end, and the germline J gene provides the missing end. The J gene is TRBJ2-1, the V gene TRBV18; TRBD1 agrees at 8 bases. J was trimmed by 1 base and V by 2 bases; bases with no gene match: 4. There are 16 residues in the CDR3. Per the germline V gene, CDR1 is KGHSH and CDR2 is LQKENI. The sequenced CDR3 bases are TGTGCCAGCTCACCAAGCGACAGGGGTTCCTACAATGAG. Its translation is CASSPSDRGSYNE. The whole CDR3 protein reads CASSPSDRGSYNEQFF.

The CDR3: CASTPQPGYYEQYF. CDR3 DNA (partial): TGTGCCAGCACCCCACAGCCTGGTTACTACGAG. This chain links TRBV6-2 or TRBV6-3 with TRBJ2-7; the D is unclear. The observed sequence ends 3 residues before the CDR3 terminus, with the missing tail filled in from the germline J gene. Germline V lookup: CDR1 MNHEY, CDR2 SVGEGT. With 7 bases removed from V and 3 bases from J, the gap between germline ends came to 16 bases. This CDR3 is 14 amino acids long.

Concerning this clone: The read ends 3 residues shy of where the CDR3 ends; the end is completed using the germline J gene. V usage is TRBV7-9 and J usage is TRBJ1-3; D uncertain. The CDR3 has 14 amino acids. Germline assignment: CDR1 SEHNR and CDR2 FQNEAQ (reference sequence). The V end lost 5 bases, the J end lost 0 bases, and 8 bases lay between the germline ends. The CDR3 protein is CASSPEVSGNTIYF. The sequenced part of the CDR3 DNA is TGTGCCAGCAGCCCTGAGGTCTCTGGAAACACC. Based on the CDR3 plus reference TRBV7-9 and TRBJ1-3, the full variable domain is DTGVSQNPRHKITKRGQNVTFRCDPISEHNRLYWYRQTLGQGPEFLTYFQNEAQLEKSRLLSDRFSAERPKGSFSTLEIQRTEQGDSAMYLCASSPEVSGNTIYFGEGSWLTVV.

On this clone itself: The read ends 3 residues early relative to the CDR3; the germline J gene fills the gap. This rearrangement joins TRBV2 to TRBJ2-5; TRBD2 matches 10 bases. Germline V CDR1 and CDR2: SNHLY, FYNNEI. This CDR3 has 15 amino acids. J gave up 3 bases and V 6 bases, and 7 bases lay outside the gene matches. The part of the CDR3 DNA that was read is TGTGCCAGCAGCCGCGCCACTAGCGGGAAAGAGACC. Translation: CASSRATSGKET. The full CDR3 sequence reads CASSRATSGKETQYF.

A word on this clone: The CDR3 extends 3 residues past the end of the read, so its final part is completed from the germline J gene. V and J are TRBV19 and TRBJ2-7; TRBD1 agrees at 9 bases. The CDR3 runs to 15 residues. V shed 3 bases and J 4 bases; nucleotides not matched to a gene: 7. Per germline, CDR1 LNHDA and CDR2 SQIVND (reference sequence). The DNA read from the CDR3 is TGTGCCAGTAGTATTACAGGGACAGGGACTTACGAG. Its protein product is CASSITGTGTYE. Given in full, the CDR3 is CASSITGTGTYEQYF.

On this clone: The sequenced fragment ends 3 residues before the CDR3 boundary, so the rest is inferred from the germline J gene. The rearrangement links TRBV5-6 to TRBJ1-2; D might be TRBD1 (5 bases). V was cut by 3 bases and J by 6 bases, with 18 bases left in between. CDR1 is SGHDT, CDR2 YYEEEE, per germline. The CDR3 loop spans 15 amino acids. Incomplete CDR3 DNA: TGTGCCAGCAGCTCAGACAGCCAGGCACTCAATGGC. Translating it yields CASSSDSQALNG. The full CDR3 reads CASSSDSQALNGYTF.

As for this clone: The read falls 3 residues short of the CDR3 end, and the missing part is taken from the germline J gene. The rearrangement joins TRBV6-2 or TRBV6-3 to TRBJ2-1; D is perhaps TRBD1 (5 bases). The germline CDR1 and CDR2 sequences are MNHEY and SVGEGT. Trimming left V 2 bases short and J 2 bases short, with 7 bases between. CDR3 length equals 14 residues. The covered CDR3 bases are TGTGCCAGCAGTTACAGGGGCACCTACAATGAG. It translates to CASSYRGTYNE. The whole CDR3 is CASSYRGTYNEQFF.

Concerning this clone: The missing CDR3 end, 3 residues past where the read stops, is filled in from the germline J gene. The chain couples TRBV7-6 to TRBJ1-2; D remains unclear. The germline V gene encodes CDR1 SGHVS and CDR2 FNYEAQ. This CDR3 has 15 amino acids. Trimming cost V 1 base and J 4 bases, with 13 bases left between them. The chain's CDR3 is CASSLVEGGIYGYTF. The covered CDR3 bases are TGTGCCAGCAGCTTAGTGGAGGGCGGGATCTATGGC.

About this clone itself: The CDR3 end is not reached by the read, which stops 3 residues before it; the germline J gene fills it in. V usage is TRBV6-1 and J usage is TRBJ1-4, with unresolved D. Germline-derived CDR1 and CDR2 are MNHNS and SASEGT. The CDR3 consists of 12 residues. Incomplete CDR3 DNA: TGTGCCAGCAGTGAATGGGCGGGTCAA. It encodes CASSEWAGQ. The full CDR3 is CASSEWAGQLFF.

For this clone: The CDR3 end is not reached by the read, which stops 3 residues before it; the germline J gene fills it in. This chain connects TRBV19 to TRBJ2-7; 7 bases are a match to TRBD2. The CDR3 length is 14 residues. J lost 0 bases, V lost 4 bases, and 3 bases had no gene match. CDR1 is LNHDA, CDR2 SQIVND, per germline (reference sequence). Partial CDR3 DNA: TGTGCCAGTAGTAGAGCGGGGTCCTCCTACGAG. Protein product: CASSRAGSSYE. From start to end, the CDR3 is CASSRAGSSYEQYF.

CDR3 DNA, as far as it was read: TGTGCCAGTAGTACCCGGGGGGGGGCCAACACTGAA. This encodes CASSTRGGANTE. The full CDR3 sequence reads CASSTRGGANTEAFF. The V and J genes are TRBV19 and TRBJ1-1; D perhaps matches TRBD1 (6 bases). The read ends 3 residues early relative to the CDR3; the germline J gene fills the gap. Germline-derived CDR1 and CDR2 are LNHDA and SQIVND (reference sequence). The CDR3 runs to 15 residues. Trimming pared 4 bases from V and 2 bases from J, leaving 14 bases between.

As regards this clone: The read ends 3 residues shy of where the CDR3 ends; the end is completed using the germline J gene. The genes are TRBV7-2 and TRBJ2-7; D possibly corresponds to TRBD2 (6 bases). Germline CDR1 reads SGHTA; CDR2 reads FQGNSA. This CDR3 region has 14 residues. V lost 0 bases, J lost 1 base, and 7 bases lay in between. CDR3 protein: CASSLAGGSYEQYF. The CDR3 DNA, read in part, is TGTGCCAGCAGCTTAGCGGGGGGATCCTACGAG.

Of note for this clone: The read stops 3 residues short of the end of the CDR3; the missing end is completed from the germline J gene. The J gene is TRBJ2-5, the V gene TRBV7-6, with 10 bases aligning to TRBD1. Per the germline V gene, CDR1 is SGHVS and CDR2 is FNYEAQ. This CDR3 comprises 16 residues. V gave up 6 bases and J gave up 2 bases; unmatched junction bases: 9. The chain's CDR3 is CASRHGDRGAQETQYF. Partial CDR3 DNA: TGTGCCAGCAGACACGGGGACAGGGGAGCACAAGAGACC.

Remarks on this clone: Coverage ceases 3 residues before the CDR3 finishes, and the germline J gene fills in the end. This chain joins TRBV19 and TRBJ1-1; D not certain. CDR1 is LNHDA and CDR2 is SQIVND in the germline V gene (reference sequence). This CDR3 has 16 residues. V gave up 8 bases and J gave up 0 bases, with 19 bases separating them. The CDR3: CASAPRWPDLNTEAFF. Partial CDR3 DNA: TGTGCCAGTGCTCCGAGGTGGCCAGACTTGAACACTGAA.

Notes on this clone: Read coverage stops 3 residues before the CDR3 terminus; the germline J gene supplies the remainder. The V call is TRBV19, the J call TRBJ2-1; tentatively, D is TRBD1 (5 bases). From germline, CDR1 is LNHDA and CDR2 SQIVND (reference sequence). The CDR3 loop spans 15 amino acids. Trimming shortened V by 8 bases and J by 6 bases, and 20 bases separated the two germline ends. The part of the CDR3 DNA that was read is TGTGCCAGTTTTACAGGTAAGTCAGAAGTCAATGAG. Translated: CASFTGKSEVNE. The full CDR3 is CASFTGKSEVNEQFF.